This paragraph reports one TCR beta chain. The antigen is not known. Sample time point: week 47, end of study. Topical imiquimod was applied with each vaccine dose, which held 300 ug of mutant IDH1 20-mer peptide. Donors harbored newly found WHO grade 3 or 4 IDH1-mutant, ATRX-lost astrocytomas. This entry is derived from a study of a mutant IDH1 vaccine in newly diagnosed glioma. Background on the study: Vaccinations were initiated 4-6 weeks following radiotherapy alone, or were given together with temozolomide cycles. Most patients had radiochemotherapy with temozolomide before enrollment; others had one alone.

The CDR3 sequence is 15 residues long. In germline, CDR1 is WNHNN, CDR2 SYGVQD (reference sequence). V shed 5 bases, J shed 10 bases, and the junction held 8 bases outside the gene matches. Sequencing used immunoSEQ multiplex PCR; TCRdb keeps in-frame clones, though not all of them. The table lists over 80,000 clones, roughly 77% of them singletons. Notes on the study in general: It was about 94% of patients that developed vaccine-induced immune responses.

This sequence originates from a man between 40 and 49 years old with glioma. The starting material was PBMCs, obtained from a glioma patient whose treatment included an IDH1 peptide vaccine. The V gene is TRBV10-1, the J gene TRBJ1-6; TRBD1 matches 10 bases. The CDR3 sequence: CASSQTGTGESPLHF. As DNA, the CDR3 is TGCGCCAGCAGTCAAACCGGGACAGGGGAATCACCCCTCCACTTT.